One sample yielded the 2 T cell receptor beta chains listed below, sequenced in a study of T-cell memory formation after mild COVID-19. Each CDR3 protein is one row after TCRdb ran MiXCR on the 5' RACE reads. The table lists about 210,000 distinct CDR3 sequences, 27% of them singletons. Sequencing used PBMCs or a T cell subset sorted from them (not recorded which). These receptor sequences come from an adult woman who had mild COVID-19 (a few samples of this study predate the infection). Cell type and time point are not known.

This clonotype was counted only a few times. The CDR3 here is CASSLASGGRADTQYF. The CDR3 bases are TGTGCCAGCAGCTTAGCTAGCGGGGGGCGCGCAGATACGCAGTATTTT. The V call is TRBV7-2, the J call TRBJ2-3, with TRBD2 matching over 10 bases. The CDR3 is made up of 16 amino acids. Germline-derived CDR1 and CDR2 are SGHTA and FQGNSA. V dropped 0 bases and J dropped 4; count of bases not matched to a gene: 4. The whole variable domain, remainder taken from reference TRBV7-2 and TRBJ2-3, is GAGVSQSPSNKVTEKGKDVELRCDPISGHTALYWYRQSLGQGLEFLIYFQGNSAPDKSGLPSDRFSAERTGGSVSTLTIQRTQQEDSAVYLCASSLASGGRADTQYFGPGTRLTVL.

This chain connects TRBV12-3 or TRBV12-4 to TRBJ1-5; D call uncertain. V lost 4 bases and J 3 bases, leaving 13 bases between the germline ends. CDR3 size: 15 residues. The CDR3 DNA reads TGTGCCAGCAGTTCCAAAGTAGGGCCCAATCAGCCCCAGCATTTT. Its protein product is CASSSKVGPNQPQHF.